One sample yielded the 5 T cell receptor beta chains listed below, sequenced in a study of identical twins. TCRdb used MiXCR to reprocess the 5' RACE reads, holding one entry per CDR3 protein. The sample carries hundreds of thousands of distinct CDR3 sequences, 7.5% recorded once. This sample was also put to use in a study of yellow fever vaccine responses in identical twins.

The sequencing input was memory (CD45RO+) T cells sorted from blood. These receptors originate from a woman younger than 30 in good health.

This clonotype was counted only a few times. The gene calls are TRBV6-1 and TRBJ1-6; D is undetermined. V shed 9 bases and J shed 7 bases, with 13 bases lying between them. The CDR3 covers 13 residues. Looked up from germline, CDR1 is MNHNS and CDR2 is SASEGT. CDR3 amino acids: CASSTETNSPLHF. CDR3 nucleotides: TGTGCCAGTTCTACAGAAACGAATTCACCCCTCCACTTT.

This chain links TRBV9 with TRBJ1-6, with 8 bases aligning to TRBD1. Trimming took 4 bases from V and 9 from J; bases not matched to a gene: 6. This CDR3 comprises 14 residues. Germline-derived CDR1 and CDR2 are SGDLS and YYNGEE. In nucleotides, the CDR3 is TGTGCCAGCAGCCCCCGGACAGGGATTTCACCCCTCCACTTT. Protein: CASSPRTGISPLHF.

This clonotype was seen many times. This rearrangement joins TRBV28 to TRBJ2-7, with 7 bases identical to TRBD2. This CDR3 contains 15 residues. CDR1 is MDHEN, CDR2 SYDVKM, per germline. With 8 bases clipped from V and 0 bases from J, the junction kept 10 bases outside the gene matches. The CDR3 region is CASYSTSVHSYEQYF. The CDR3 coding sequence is TGTGCCAGCTACTCCACTAGCGTACACTCCTACGAGCAGTACTTC.

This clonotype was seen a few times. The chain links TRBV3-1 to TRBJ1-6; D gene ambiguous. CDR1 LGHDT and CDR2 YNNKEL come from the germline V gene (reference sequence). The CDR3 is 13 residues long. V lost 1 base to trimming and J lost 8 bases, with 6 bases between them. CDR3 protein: CASSQGDDSPLHF. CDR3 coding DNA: TGTGCCAGCAGCCAAGGGGATGATTCACCCCTCCACTTT.

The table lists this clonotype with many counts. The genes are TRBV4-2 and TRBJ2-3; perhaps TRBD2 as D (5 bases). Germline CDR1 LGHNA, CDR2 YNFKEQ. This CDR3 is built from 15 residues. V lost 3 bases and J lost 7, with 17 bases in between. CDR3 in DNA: TGTGCCAGCAGCCATGAGCGGAAGCTTACTAATACGCAGTATTTT. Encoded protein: CASSHERKLTNTQYF.